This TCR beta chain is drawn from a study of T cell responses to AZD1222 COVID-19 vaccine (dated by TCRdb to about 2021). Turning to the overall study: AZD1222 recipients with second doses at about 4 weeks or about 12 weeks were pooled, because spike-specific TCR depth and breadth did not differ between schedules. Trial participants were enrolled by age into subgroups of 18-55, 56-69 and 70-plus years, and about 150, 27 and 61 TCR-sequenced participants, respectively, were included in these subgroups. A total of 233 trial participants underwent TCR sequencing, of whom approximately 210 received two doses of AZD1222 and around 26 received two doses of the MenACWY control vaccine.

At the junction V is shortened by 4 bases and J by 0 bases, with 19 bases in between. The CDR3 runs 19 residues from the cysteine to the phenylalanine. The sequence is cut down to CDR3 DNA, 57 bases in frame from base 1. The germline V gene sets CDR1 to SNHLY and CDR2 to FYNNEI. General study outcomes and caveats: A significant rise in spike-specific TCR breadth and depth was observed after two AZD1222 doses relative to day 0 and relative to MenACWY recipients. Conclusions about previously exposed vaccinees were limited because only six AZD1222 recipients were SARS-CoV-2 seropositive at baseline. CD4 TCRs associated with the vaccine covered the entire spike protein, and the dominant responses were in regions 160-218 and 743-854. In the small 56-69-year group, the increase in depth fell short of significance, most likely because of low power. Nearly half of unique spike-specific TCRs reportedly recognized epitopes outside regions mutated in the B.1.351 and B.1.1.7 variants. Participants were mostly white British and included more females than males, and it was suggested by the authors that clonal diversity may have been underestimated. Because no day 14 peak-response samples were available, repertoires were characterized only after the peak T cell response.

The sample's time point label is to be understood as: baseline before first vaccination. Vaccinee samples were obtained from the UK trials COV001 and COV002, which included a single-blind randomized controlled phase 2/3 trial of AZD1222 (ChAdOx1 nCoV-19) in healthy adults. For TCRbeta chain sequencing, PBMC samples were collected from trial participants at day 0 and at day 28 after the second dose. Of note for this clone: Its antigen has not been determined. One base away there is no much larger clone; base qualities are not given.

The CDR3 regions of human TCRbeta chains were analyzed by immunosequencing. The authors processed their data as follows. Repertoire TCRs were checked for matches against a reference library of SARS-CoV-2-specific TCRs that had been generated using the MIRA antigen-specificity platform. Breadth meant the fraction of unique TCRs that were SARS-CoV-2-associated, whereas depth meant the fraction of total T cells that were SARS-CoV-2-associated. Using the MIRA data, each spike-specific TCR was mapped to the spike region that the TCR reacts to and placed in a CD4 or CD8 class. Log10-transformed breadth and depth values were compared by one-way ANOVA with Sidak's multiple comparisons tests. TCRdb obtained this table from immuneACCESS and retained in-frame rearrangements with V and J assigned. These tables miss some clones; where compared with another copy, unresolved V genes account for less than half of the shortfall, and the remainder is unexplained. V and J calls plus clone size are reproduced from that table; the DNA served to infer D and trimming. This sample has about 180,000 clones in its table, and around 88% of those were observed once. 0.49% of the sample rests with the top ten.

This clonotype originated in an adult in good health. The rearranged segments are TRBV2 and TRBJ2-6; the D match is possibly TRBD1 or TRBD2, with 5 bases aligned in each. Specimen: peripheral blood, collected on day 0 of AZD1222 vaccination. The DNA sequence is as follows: TGTGCCAGCAGTGGGGGGATATCGGGGCTCTTCTCTGGGGCCAACGTCCTGACTTTC. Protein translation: CASSGGISGLFSGANVLTF. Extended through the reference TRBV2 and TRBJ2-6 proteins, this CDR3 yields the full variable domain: EPEVTQTPSHQVTQMGQEVILRCVPISNHLYFYWYRQILGQKVEFLVSFYNNEISEKSEIFDDQFSVERPDGSNFTLKIRSTKLEDSAMYFCASSGGISGLFSGANVLTFGAGSRLTVL.